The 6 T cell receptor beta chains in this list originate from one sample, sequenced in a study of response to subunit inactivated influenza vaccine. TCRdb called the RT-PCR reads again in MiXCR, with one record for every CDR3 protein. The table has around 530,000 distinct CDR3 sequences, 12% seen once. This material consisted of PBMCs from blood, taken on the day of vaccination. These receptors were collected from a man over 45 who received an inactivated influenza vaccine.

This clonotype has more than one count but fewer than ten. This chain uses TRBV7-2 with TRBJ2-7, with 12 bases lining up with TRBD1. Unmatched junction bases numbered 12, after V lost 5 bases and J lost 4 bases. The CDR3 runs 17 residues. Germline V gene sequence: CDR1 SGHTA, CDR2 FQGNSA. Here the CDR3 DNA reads TGTGCCAGCAGCAAAGGGGGACAGGGGGCGCTCTGGTACGAGCAGTACTTC. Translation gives CASSKGGQGALWYEQYF. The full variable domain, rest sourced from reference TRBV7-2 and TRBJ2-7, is GAGVSQSPSNKVTEKGKDVELRCDPISGHTALYWYRQSLGQGLEFLIYFQGNSAPDKSGLPSDRFSAERTGGSVSTLTIQRTQQEDSAVYLCASSKGGQGALWYEQYFGPGTRLTVT.

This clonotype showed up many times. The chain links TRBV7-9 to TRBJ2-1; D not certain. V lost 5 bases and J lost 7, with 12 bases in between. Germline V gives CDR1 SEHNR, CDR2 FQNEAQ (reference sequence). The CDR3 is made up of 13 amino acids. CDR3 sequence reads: CASSTGLVNEQFF. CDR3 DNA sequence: TGTGCCAGCAGCACCGGCCTGGTGAATGAGCAGTTCTTC.

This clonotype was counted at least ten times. The CDR3 sequence: CASSYGLTGDTGELFF. The DNA for the CDR3 is TGTGCCAGCAGTTACGGCTTGACAGGGGATACCGGGGAGCTGTTTTTT. The chain is built from TRBV6-5 and TRBJ2-2; 8 positions agree with TRBD1. Trimming cost V 2 bases and J 5 bases; bases outside gene matches: 7. Germline V CDR1 and CDR2: MNHEY, SVGAGI. The CDR3 runs 16 residues.

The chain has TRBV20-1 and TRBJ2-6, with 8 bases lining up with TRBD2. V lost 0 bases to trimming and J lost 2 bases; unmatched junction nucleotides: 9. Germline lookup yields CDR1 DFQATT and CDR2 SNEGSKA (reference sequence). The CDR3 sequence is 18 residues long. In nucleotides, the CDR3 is TGCAGTGCTAGAGATTTACCAGCGGGAGATGCTGGGGCCAACGTCCTGACTTTC. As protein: CSARDLPAGDAGANVLTF.

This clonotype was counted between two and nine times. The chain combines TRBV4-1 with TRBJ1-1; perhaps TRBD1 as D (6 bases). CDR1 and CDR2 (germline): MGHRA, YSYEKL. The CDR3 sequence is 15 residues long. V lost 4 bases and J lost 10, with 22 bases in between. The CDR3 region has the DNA TGCGCCAGCAGCCCTCGAACGGCAGGGGCCCAGTCAGCTTTCTTT. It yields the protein CASSPRTAGAQSAFF.

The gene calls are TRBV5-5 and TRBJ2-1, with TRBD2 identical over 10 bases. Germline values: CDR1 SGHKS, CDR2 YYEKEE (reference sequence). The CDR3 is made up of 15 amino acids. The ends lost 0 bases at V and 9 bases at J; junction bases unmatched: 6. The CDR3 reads CASSLAGLAGVEQFF. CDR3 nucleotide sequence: TGTGCCAGCAGCTTGGCAGGGCTAGCGGGAGTTGAGCAGTTCTTC.